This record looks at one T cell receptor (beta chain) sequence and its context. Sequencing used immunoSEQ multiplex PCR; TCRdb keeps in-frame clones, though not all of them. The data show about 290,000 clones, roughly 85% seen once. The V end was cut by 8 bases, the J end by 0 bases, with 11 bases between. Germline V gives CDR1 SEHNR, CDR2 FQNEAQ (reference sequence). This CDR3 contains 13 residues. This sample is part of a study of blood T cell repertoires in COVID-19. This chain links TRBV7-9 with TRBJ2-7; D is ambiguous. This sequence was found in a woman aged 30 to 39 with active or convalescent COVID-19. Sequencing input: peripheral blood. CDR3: CASSAVSSYEQYF. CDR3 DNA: TGTGCCAGCTCCGCCGTTAGCTCCTACGAGCAGTACTTC.